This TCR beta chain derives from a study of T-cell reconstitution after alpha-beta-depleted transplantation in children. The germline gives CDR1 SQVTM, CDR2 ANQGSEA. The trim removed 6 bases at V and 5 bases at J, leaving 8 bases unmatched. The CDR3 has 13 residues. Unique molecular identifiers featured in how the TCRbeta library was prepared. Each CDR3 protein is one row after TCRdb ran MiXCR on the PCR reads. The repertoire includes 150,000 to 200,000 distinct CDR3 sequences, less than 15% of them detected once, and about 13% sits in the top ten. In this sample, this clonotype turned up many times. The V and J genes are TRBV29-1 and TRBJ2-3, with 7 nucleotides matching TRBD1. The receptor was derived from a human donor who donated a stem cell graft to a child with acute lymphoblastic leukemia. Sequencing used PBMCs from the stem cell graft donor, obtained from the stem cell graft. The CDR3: CSVATGVRDTQYF. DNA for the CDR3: TGCAGCGTCGCAACAGGGGTGAGAGATACGCAGTATTTT.